The 27 T cell receptor beta chains presented below share a single source sample, sequenced in a study of T cells after yellow fever vaccination. One entry per CDR3 protein results from TCRdb running MiXCR on the 5' RACE reads. Seen here are approximately 250,000 distinct CDR3 sequences, about 3.5% observed once, and the top ten hold about 20%. The source was PBMCs, collected 15 days after the yellow fever booster vaccination. These receptors all stem from a young man who received the YFV17D yellow fever vaccine.

This clonotype has at least ten counts. The chain combines TRBV28 with TRBJ2-3; the D is unclear. V lost 3 bases and J lost 0, with 13 bases in between. The CDR3 consists of 16 residues. CDR1 and CDR2 from the germline V gene are MDHEN and SYDVKM. The CDR3 DNA is TGTGCCAGCAGTTTCCCTCGGACGGAAAGCACAGATACGCAGTATTTT. Its protein is CASSFPRTESTDTQYF.

This clonotype was observed at least ten times. V usage is TRBV5-1 and J usage is TRBJ1-5, with D unclear. The germline CDR1 and CDR2 sequences are SGHRS and YFSETQ. The CDR3 length is 15 residues. V gave up 4 bases and J gave up 5 bases, with 16 bases separating them. The CDR3 coding sequence is TGCGCCAGCAGCATGAACACCGGGAAAGATCAGCCCCAGCATTTT. Protein: CASSMNTGKDQPQHF.

This clonotype came up many times. The V gene is TRBV25-1, the J gene TRBJ1-2; D perhaps matches TRBD1 (6 bases). CDR1 is MGHDK, CDR2 SYGVNS, per germline. V lost 5 bases to trimming and J lost 8 bases, with 15 bases between them. The CDR3 has 13 amino acids. The CDR3 region is CASSYRPGAGYTF. The CDR3 nucleotides read TGTGCCAGCAGTTATCGGCCGGGGGCCGGCTACACCTTC.

The chain carries TRBV20-1 and TRBJ2-3; D uncertain. Germline V CDR1 and CDR2: DFQATT, SNEGSKA (reference sequence). Trimming removed 5 bases from V and 3 bases from J, with 18 bases in between. The CDR3 has 15 amino acids. In DNA form, the CDR3 reads TGCAGTGCTGTAGAGTTTGGCGTGGCTACAGATACGCAGTATTTT. It specifies CSAVEFGVATDTQYF.

This clonotype has a count of ten or more. V gene TRBV6-5 combines with J gene TRBJ1-1, with D perhaps TRBD1 (5 bases). V was trimmed by 5 bases and J by 6 bases, leaving 13 bases between them. The CDR3 length is 13 residues. The germline gives CDR1 MNHEY, CDR2 SVGAGI. The CDR3 loop reads CASSLAGLAEAFF. CDR3 coding DNA: TGTGCCAGCAGTCTAGCAGGGCTCGCTGAAGCTTTCTTT.

This clonotype occurred a few times. The chain recombines TRBV2 with TRBJ1-2; D call uncertain. Germline V gene sequence: CDR1 SNHLY, CDR2 FYNNEI. The V and J ends lost 4 bases and 4 bases respectively, with 10 bases between them. This CDR3 is built from 13 residues. CDR3 in amino acids: CASSGWVLYGYTF. The CDR3 nucleotides read TGTGCCAGCAGTGGTTGGGTCCTCTATGGCTACACCTTC.

This clonotype has a count of ten or more. V gene TRBV5-4 combines with J gene TRBJ2-2, with 8 bases lining up with TRBD2. Germline CDR1 SGHNT, CDR2 YYREEE (reference sequence). The CDR3 covers 15 residues. The V segment lost 2 bases and the J segment 5 bases; nucleotides outside the gene matches: 5. The CDR3 DNA sequence: TGTGCCAGCAGCTTCAGCGGGGGTCTTACCGGGGAGCTGTTTTTT. This encodes CASSFSGGLTGELFF.

This clonotype has ten or more counts. The CDR3 loop reads CASSPDLNTGELFF. The CDR3 bases are TGTGCCAGCAGCCCCGATCTAAACACCGGGGAGCTGTTTTTT. The rearrangement links TRBV7-3 to TRBJ2-2; D not resolved. Germline loops: CDR1 SGHTA, CDR2 FQGTGA. V lost 5 bases, J lost 2 bases, and 9 bases lay in between. This CDR3 has 14 residues.

At least ten counts were recorded for this clonotype. This chain joins TRBV6-2 or TRBV6-3 and TRBJ2-1; weak D call: TRBD2 (6 bases). Trimming took off 1 base at V and 7 bases at J, with 11 bases between the two ends. This CDR3 contains 14 residues. CDR1 and CDR2 (germline): MNHEY, SVGEGT. Here the CDR3 reads CASSYYSSVNEQFF. The CDR3 DNA is TGTGCCAGCAGTTACTACTCTAGCGTAAATGAGCAGTTCTTC.

Many counts were recorded for this clonotype. The chain uses TRBV5-1 and TRBJ2-3; 7 nucleotides agree with TRBD2. Germline values: CDR1 SGHRS, CDR2 YFSETQ. The V gene end was trimmed by 6 bases and the J gene end by 6 bases; junction bases not matched to a gene: 10. The CDR3 totals 14 residues. CDR3 DNA sequence: TGCGCCAGCACGAGCGGGGTCGGAATGGATACGCAGTATTTT. Its translation: CASTSGVGMDTQYF.

This clonotype was recorded a few times. The chain uses TRBV20-1 and TRBJ1-5; the D is unclear. Trimming removed 3 bases from V and 5 bases from J, with 11 bases in between. This CDR3 has 13 residues. Germline V gene lookup returns CDR1 DFQATT and CDR2 SNEGSKA (reference sequence). The CDR3 nucleotides read TGCAGTGCTAGTGCCCCCGGGGATCAGCCCCAGCATTTT. Its protein product is CSASAPGDQPQHF.

This clonotype was observed a few times. The chain carries TRBV5-6 and TRBJ1-2; 7 nucleotides agree with TRBD1. Germline V gene sequence: CDR1 SGHDT, CDR2 YYEEEE. The CDR3 loop spans 14 amino acids. The V segment lost 3 bases and the J segment 6 bases; nucleotides outside the gene matches: 8. CDR3 bases: TGTGCCAGCAGCTCTCGCGGGACAGCGAATGGCTACACCTTC. Translation gives CASSSRGTANGYTF. Full variable domain (remainder filled in from reference TRBV5-6 and TRBJ1-2): DAGVTQSPTHLIKTRGQQVTLRCSPKSGHDTVSWYQQALGQGPQFIFQYYEEEERQRGNFPDRFSGHQFPNYSSELNVNALLLGDSALYLCASSSRGTANGYTFGSGTRLTVV.

This clonotype has at least ten counts. V is TRBV18 and J is TRBJ2-7; D not certain. The CDR3 covers 15 residues. V was pared by 2 bases and J by 0 bases, with 11 bases between. Looked up from germline, CDR1 is KGHSH and CDR2 is LQKENI. CDR3 amino acids: CASSPRSRVSYEQYF. In DNA, the CDR3 is TGTGCCAGCTCACCAAGATCCAGAGTCTCCTACGAGCAGTACTTC.

In its sample, this clonotype was seen many times. V usage is TRBV20-1 and J usage is TRBJ1-2; D not certain. The CDR3 is 14 residues long. CDR1 is DFQATT, CDR2 SNEGSKA, per germline (reference sequence). Trimming stripped 2 bases from V and 2 bases from J, with 12 bases between. The CDR3: CSARPQRENYGYTF. The CDR3 DNA reads TGCAGTGCTAGACCCCAGAGAGAAAACTATGGCTACACCTTC.

The chain joins TRBV19 to TRBJ2-1; 8 nucleotides align to TRBD1. The CDR3 length is 15 residues. In germline, CDR1 is LNHDA, CDR2 SQIVND (reference sequence). The CDR3 DNA sequence: TGTGCGCTTGGGGGGACAGGAGCATTTTACAATGAGCAGTTCTTC. It is translated as CALGGTGAFYNEQFF.

At least ten counts were recorded for this clonotype. The chain couples TRBV20-1 to TRBJ1-1; D may be TRBD1 (5 bases). V dropped 1 base and J dropped 7 bases, with 13 bases sitting between them. The CDR3 is 13 amino acids. CDR1 is DFQATT, CDR2 SNEGSKA, per germline (reference sequence). The CDR3 spells CSARAPAGLEAFF. CDR3 sequence (DNA): TGCAGTGCTAGAGCTCCAGCGGGACTTGAAGCTTTCTTT.

This clonotype was recorded many times. The chain carries TRBV5-5 and TRBJ2-5, with 7 bases that match TRBD1. Looked up from germline, CDR1 is SGHKS and CDR2 is YYEKEE (reference sequence). Trimming cost V 6 bases and J 1 base; bases outside gene matches: 3. The CDR3 has 13 residues. The DNA for the CDR3 is TGTGCCAGCATCGGGGACAGCCAAGAGACCCAGTACTTC. It encodes CASIGDSQETQYF.

Many counts were recorded for this clonotype. This chain joins TRBV5-4 and TRBJ2-2, with D perhaps TRBD1 (5 bases). From germline, CDR1 is SGHNT and CDR2 YYREEE (reference sequence). This CDR3 spans 17 amino acids. The V and J ends lost 1 base and 7 bases respectively, with 20 bases between them. CDR3 loop: CASSLMGQGRFSGELFF. The CDR3 bases are TGTGCCAGCAGCTTGATGGGGCAGGGCAGATTTAGCGGGGAGCTGTTTTTT.

Comment on this clonotype: Since a much larger clone is just one base distant, this may be a read error. V is TRBV5-1 and J is TRBJ2-1; weak D call: TRBD1 (6 bases). Germline assignment: CDR1 SGHRS and CDR2 YFSETQ. This CDR3 is built from 15 residues. The CDR3 region is CAGSLLQGSYNEQFF. The CDR3 bases are TGCGCCGGCAGCTTGCTTCAGGGGAGTTACAATGAGCAGTTCTTC.

The chain links TRBV27 to TRBJ2-7; 12 bases agree with TRBD2. V lost 6 bases to trimming and J lost 4 bases; unmatched junction nucleotides: 4. CDR3 length: 14 amino acids. Germline CDR1 and CDR2: MNHEY and SMNVEV (reference sequence). DNA for the CDR3: TGTGCCAGCAGATTGACTAGCGGGGGTTACGAGCAGTACTTC. It yields the protein CASRLTSGGYEQYF.

There are many counts of this clonotype. The chain is built from TRBV18 and TRBJ2-7; 7 positions match TRBD1. CDR3 length: 12 residues. The germline gives CDR1 KGHSH, CDR2 LQKENI. The CDR3 sequence: CASSPQGREQYV. The CDR3 region has the DNA TGTGCCAGCTCGCCACAGGGGCGCGAGCAGTACGTC.

This clonotype was recorded many times. The chain uses TRBV7-2 and TRBJ1-2, with a possible D match to TRBD1 (5 bases). This CDR3 has 12 residues. The ends were cut back, 6 bases at V and 6 bases at J, with 11 bases in the middle. Germline assignment: CDR1 SGHTA and CDR2 FQGNSA. CDR3 residues: CASSSRGDGYTF. Here the CDR3 DNA reads TGTGCCAGCAGTTCCCGGGGCGATGGCTACACCTTC.

This clonotype was counted many times. The chain joins TRBV10-3 to TRBJ1-5, with 8 bases that match TRBD1. V was clipped by 0 bases and J by 6 bases; unmatched bases: 16. The CDR3 runs 19 residues. Germline-derived CDR1 and CDR2 are ENHRY and SYGVKD. The DNA of the CDR3 is TGTGCCATCAGTGAGTCGGACAGGGTTTATATTGGATTCGGTCAGCCCCAGCATTTT. Translation: CAISESDRVYIGFGQPQHF.

The chain is built from TRBV5-4 and TRBJ1-1; no reliable D call. V gave up 0 bases and J gave up 1 base, with 7 bases separating them. CDR1 and CDR2 from the germline V gene are SGHNT and YYREEE (reference sequence). This CDR3 is 14 amino acids long. As DNA, the CDR3 is TGTGCCAGCAGCTTGGACAAATCGAACACTGAAGCTTTCTTT. Its translation is CASSLDKSNTEAFF.

This clonotype occurred many times. V usage is TRBV5-1 and J usage is TRBJ1-1; TRBD1 aligns across 7 bases. CDR3 length equals 16 residues. Germline CDR1 SGHRS, CDR2 YFSETQ. The V gene end was trimmed by 2 bases and the J gene end by 0 bases; junction bases not matched to a gene: 7. CDR3 region: CASSFALDRVNTEAFF. In DNA, the CDR3 is TGCGCCAGCAGCTTCGCCCTCGACAGGGTGAACACTGAAGCTTTCTTT.

This clonotype was counted at least ten times. This CDR3 is CASSPGRGQTISEQFF. CDR3 nucleotide sequence: TGTGCCAGCAGCCCGGGTAGGGGACAAACAATAAGTGAGCAGTTCTTC. This chain links TRBV7-9 with TRBJ2-1; a weak D match, TRBD1 (6 bases). The V end lost 5 bases, the J end lost 9 bases, and 23 bases lay between the germline ends. The germline gives CDR1 SEHNR, CDR2 FQNEAQ (reference sequence). The CDR3 runs 16 residues.

The table lists this clonotype with many counts. The chain is built from TRBV12-3 or TRBV12-4 and TRBJ1-5; possible D gene TRBD1, 5 bases. Trimming shortened V by 7 bases and J by 7 bases, and 17 bases separated the two germline ends. CDR3 length: 14 residues. CDR3 in DNA: TGTGCCAGCAACATAGAGGGGTTCCGGCAGCCCCAGCATTTT. Translated, it gives CASNIEGFRQPQHF.